Listed below are T cell receptor beta chains from one sample, sequenced in a study of vaccination effects on CD4 cells after COVID-19. Profiled with immunoSEQ multiplex PCR; TCRdb holds only in-frame clones, not every one. The sample lists approximately 40,000 clones; around 76% were seen once. No antigen is known for these receptors. Specimen: CD4+ T cells from PBMCs cultured without peptide, collected after COVID-19 vaccination. These TCRs come from a human donor who had a prior SARS-CoV-2 infection. Both conserved end residues are part of each CDR3. Fields, in order: clone size, V gene, CDR3 length, D gene, J gene, CDR3 DNA, CDR3 protein. A D gene is named only where the DNA matches it firmly. The size field is filled for only some rows; it gives once, few, many or a size class.

clone_size: NA
v_call: TRBV28
cdr3_length: 13
d_call: NA
j_call: TRBJ1-4
cdr3_nt: TGTGCCAGCAGCCCTACGGACAGTAAAAAACTGTTTTTT
cdr3_aa: CASSPTDSKKLFF

clone_size: NA
v_call: TRBV7-2
cdr3_length: 17
d_call: TRBD2
j_call: TRBJ2-5
cdr3_nt: TGTGCCAGCAGCTCCATTTCACTAGCGGGGGCCCAAGAGACCCAGTACTTC
cdr3_aa: CASSSISLAGAQETQYF

clone_size: NA
v_call: TRBV2
cdr3_length: 14
d_call: TRBD1
j_call: TRBJ2-7
cdr3_nt: TGTGCCAGCAGACTACAGGGGGCCTCCTACGAGCAGTACTTC
cdr3_aa: CASRLQGASYEQYF

clone_size: NA
v_call: TRBV7-8
cdr3_length: 16
d_call: NA
j_call: TRBJ2-3
cdr3_nt: TGTGCCAGCAGCTTACCCGGAAAGCTTGCCACAGATACGCAGTATTTT
cdr3_aa: CASSLPGKLATDTQYF

clone_size: NA
v_call: TRBV6-5
cdr3_length: 11
d_call: NA
j_call: TRBJ1-5
cdr3_nt: TGTGCCAGCAGTATTAGCGGGCCCCAGCATTTT
cdr3_aa: CASSISGPQHF

clone_size: few
v_call: TRBV18
cdr3_length: 16
d_call: NA
j_call: TRBJ1-4
cdr3_nt: TGTGCCAGCTCTCAGAACTGGGGGGGGCCGGATGAAAAACTGTTTTTT
cdr3_aa: CASSQNWGGPDEKLFF

clone_size: once
v_call: TRBV24-1
cdr3_length: 16
d_call: TRBD1
j_call: TRBJ1-5
cdr3_nt: TGTGCCACAGGGTCCGGGCGACAGGGGAGCAATCAGCCCCAGCATTTT
cdr3_aa: CATGSGRQGSNQPQHF

clone_size: few
v_call: TRBV10-2
cdr3_length: 16
d_call: NA
j_call: TRBJ2-1
cdr3_nt: TGCGCCAGCAGTGAGGGGGTTCTTAGCTCCTACAATGAGCAGTTCTTC
cdr3_aa: CASSEGVLSSYNEQFF

clone_size: NA
v_call: TRBV7-6
cdr3_length: 14
d_call: NA
j_call: TRBJ2-3
cdr3_nt: TGTGCCAGCAGCTTATTAGGGGACACAGATACGCAGTATTTT
cdr3_aa: CASSLLGDTDTQYF

clone_size: NA
v_call: TRBV20-1
cdr3_length: 15
d_call: TRBD2
j_call: TRBJ2-1
cdr3_nt: TGCAGTGCTAGTAAAGCTAGCGGGGACGACAATGAGCAGTTCTTC
cdr3_aa: CSASKASGDDNEQFF

clone_size: NA
v_call: TRBV7-2
cdr3_length: 14
d_call: NA
j_call: TRBJ1-5
cdr3_nt: TGTGCCAGCAGCTTAGTATACGCGGGTCAGCCCCAGCATTTT
cdr3_aa: CASSLVYAGQPQHF